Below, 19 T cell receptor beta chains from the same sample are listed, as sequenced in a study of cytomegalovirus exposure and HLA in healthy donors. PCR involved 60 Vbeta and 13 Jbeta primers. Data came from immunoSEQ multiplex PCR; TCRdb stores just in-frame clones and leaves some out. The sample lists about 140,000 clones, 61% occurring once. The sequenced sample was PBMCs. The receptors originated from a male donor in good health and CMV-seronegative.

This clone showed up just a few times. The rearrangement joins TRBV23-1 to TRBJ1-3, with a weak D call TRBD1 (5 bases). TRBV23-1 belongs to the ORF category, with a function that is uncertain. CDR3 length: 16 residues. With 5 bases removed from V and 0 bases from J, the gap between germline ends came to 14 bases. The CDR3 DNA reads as TGCGCCAGCAGTACTCAGACAGTGGACTCTGGAAACACCATATATTTT. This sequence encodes CASSTQTVDSGNTIYF.

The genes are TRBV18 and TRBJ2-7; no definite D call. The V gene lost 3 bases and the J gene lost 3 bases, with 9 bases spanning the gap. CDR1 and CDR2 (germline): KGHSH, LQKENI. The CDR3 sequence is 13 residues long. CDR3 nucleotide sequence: TGTGCCAGCTCACCGGCAAGAAACTACGAGCAGTACTTC. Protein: CASSPARNYEQYF.

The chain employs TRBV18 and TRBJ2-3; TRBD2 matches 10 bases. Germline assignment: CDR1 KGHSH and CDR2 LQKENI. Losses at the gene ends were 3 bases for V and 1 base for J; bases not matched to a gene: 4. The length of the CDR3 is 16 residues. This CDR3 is CASSPKLAGGTDTQYF. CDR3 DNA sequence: TGTGCCAGCTCACCTAAGCTAGCGGGGGGCACAGATACGCAGTATTTT.

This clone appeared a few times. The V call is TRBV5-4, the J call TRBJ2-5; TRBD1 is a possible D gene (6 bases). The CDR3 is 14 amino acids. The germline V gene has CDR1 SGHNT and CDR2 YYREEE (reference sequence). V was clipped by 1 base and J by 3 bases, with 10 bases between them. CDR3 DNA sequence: TGTGCCAGCAGCTTGTCTGCAGGGGAAGAGACCCAGTACTTC. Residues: CASSLSAGEETQYF.

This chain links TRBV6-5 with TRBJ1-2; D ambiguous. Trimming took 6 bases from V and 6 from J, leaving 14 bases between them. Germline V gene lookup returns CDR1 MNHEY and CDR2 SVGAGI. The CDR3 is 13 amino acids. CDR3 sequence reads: CASRVGRNDGYTF. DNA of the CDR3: TGTGCCAGCAGGGTCGGGAGGAACGATGGCTACACCTTC.

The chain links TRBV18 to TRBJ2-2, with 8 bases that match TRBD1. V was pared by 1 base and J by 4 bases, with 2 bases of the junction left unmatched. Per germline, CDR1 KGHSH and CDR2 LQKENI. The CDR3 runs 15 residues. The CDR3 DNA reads TGTGCCAGCTCACCACGGACAGGGTCCACCGGGGAGCTGTTTTTT. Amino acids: CASSPRTGSTGELFF. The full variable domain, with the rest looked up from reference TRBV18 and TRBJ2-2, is NAGVMQNPRHLVRRRGQEARLRCSPMKGHSHVYWYRQLPEEGLKFMVYLQKENIIDESGMPKERFSAEFPKEGPSILRIQQVVRGDSAAYFCASSPRTGSTGELFFGEGSRLTVL.

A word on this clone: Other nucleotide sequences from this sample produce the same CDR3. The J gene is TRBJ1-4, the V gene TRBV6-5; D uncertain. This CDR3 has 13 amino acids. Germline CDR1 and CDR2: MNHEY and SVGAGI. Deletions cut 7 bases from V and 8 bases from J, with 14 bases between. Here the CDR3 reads CASNRVPGEKLFF. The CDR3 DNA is TGTGCCAGCAACCGGGTCCCCGGAGAAAAACTGTTTTTT.

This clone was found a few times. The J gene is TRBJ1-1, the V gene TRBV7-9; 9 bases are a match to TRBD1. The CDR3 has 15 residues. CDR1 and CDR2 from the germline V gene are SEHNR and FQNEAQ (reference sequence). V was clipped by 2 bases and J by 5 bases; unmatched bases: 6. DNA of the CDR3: TGTGCCAGCAGCTTACGAGGGACAGGGCAAACTGAAGCTTTCTTT. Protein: CASSLRGTGQTEAFF.

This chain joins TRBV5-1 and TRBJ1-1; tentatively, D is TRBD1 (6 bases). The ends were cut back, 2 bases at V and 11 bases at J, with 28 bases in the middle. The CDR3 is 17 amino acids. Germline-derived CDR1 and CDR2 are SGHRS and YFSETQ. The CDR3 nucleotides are TGCGCCAGCAGCTTAGATCCTCCGGGACACACCACAAGAGAGGCTTTCTTT. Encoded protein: CASSLDPPGHTTREAFF.

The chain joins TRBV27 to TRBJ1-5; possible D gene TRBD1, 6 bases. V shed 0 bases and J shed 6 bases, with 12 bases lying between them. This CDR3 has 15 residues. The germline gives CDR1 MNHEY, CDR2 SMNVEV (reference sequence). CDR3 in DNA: TGTGCCAGCAGTTTATCACAGGGCGGGAGTCAGCCCCAGCATTTT. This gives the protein CASSLSQGGSQPQHF.

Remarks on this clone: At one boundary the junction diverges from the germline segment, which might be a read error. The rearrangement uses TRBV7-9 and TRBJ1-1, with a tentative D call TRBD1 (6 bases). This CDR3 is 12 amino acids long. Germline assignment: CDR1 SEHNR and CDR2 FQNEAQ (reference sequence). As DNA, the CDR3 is TGTGCCAGCAGCTTACCCGCAGGGGAAGCTTCCTTT. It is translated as CASSLPAGEASF.

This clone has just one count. CDR3 loop: CASSDTGSGYTF. CDR3 DNA: TGTGCCAGCAGCGACACAGGTTCTGGCTACACCTTC. This chain uses TRBV7-9 with TRBJ1-2, with a possible D match to TRBD1 (5 bases). Germline V CDR1 and CDR2: SEHNR, FQNEAQ (reference sequence). The CDR3 has 12 amino acids. The V end was cut by 5 bases, the J end by 7 bases, with 11 bases between.

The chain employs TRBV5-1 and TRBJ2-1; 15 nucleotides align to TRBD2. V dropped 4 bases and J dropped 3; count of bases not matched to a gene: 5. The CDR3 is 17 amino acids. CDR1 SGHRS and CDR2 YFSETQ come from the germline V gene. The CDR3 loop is CASSPGLAGGFYNEQFF. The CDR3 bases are TGCGCCAGCAGCCCAGGACTAGCGGGGGGGTTCTACAATGAGCAGTTCTTC. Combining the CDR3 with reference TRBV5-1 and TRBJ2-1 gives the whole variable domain KAGVTQTPRYLIKTRGQQVTLSCSPISGHRSVSWYQQTPGQGLQFLFEYFSETQRNKGNFPGRFSGRQFSNSRSEMNVSTLELGDSALYLCASSPGLAGGFYNEQFFGPGTRLTVL.

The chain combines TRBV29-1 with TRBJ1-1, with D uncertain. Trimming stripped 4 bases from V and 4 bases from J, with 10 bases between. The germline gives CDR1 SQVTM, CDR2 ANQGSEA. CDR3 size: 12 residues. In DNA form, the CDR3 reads TGCAGCGTTGGAGCGACGGGCACTGAAGCTTTCTTT. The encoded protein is CSVGATGTEAFF.

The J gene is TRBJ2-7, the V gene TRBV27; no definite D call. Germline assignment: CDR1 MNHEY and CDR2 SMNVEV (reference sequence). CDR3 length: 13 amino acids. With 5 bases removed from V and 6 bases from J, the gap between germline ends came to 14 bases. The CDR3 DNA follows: TGTGCCAGCAGTCCCGGGTCGGGTGGCGAGCAGTACTTC. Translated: CASSPGSGGEQYF.

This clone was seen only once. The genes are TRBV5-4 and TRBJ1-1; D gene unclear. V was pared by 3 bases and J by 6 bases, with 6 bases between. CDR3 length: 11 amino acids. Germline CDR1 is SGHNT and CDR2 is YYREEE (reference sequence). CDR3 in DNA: TGTGCCAGCAGCTATCGGTCTGAAGCTTTCTTT. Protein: CASSYRSEAFF.

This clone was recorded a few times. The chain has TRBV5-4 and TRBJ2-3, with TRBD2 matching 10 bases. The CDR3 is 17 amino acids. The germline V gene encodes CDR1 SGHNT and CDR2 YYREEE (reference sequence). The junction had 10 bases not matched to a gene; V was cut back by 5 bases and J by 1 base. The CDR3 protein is CASSLAFSGGGTDTQYF. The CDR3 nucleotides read TGTGCCAGCAGTCTGGCCTTCAGCGGGGGGGGCACAGATACGCAGTATTTT.

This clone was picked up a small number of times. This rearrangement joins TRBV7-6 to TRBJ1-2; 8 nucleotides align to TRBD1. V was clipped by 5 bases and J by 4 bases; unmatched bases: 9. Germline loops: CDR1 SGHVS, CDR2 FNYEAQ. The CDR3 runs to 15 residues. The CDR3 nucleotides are TGTGCCAGCAGCCCACTCAAGACAGGGGTCTATGGCTACACCTTC. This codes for CASSPLKTGVYGYTF.

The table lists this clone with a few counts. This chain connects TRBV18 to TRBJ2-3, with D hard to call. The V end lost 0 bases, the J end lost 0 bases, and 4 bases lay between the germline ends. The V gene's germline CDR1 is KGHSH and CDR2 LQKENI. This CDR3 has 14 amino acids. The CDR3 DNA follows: TGTGCCAGCTCACCACCGGCTAGCACAGATACGCAGTATTTT. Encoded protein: CASSPPASTDTQYF. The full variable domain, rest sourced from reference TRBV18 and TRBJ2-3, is NAGVMQNPRHLVRRRGQEARLRCSPMKGHSHVYWYRQLPEEGLKFMVYLQKENIIDESGMPKERFSAEFPKEGPSILRIQQVVRGDSAAYFCASSPPASTDTQYFGPGTRLTVL.